This T cell receptor (beta chain) was identified during a study of tumor and adjacent non-tumor tissue in lung cancer. A modified ARM-PCR protocol with three rounds of nested PCR amplified TCRbeta. TCRdb processed the multiplex PCR reads anew with MiXCR; each CDR3 protein has one entry. Here the sample spans roughly 75,000 distinct CDR3 sequences, 80% to 90% being singletons. This sample's RNA came from whole unsorted tissue. This non-tumor lung sample came from over 3 cm beyond the tumor edge. As for this clonotype: What it binds is not known. Relative to the germline gene, one junction end is altered; a read error may explain this.

The length of the CDR3 is 17 residues. The study's findings and limits: TCR diversity was significantly greater in tumor than normal lung tissue.

This clonotype originated in a man in his fifties or sixties with non-small cell lung cancer. This sequence joins TRBV12-3 or TRBV12-4 and TRBJ1-1, with TRBD1 matching over 10 bases. Sequencing was performed on distant non-tumor lung tissue. CDR3 bases: TGTGCCAGCAGCGTAACTACGACAGGGGGCATGAACATTGAAGTTTTCTTT. Translated: CASSVTTTGGMNIEVFF.